The source of this T cell receptor (beta chain) is a study of shared clonotypes between healthy human individuals. Study-level background: Ranging from 18 to 49 in age, donors were two women and three men. The plates for each donor numbered three CD4 naive, three CD4 memory, two CD8 naive and one CD8 memory.

Sequencing used immunoSEQ multiplex PCR; TCRdb keeps in-frame clones, though not all of them. The sample holds about 700,000 clones, 90% to 95% seen once. The CDR3 runs to 14 residues. J lost 6 bases, V lost 5 bases, and 2 bases had no gene match. Germline V gene lookup returns CDR1 MDHEN and CDR2 SYDVKM. Naive CD8 cells, CD45RO-negative and positively selected for CCR7, excluded terminally differentiated effector memory CD45RA+ cells. Each donor was a Caucasian adult residing in Nashville, Tennessee. General study results and limits: Sequencing depth was a factor that was expected to affect clonotype sharing among donors.

Regarding this clone: The antigen is undetermined.

The sequenced sample was naive CD8+ T cells sorted from blood. V gene TRBV28 combines with J gene TRBJ1-6, with 9 bases fitting TRBD1. This sequence originates from a man younger than 40 in good health. The CDR3 DNA reads as TGTGCCAGCAGTCCGGGACAGGGTAATTCACCCCTCCACTTT. It yields the protein CASSPGQGNSPLHF.